The 13 T cell receptor beta chains given below trace back to one sample, sequenced in a study of neurological immune-mediated disorders. TCRdb reprocessed the 5' RACE reads with MiXCR, giving one entry per CDR3 protein. In the table there are 100,000 or so distinct CDR3 sequences, around 13% of which are singletons. The time point was: longitudinal time-point 2. The sequenced sample was PBMCs. The receptors derive from a female donor with HTLV-1-associated myelopathy (HAM/TSP).

In its sample, this clonotype was seen many times. V and J are TRBV5-1 and TRBJ1-1, with 8 nucleotides matching TRBD1. Germline loops: CDR1 SGHRS, CDR2 YFSETQ. The CDR3 loop spans 13 amino acids. Trimming removed 4 bases from V and 5 bases from J; junction bases left unmatched: 4. Here the CDR3 reads CASSQGAWTEAFF. The CDR3 coding sequence is TGCGCCAGCAGCCAGGGGGCTTGGACTGAAGCTTTCTTT.

This clonotype was observed many times. This chain joins TRBV5-1 and TRBJ1-6, with D unresolved. The CDR3 spans 17 residues. CDR1 and CDR2 from the germline V gene are SGHRS and YFSETQ. The V gene lost 4 bases and the J gene lost 7 bases, with 21 bases spanning the gap. The CDR3 DNA is TGCGCCAGCAGCCCCAACCCCTATACTGCGGAGAATTCACCCCTCCACTTT. Translated, it gives CASSPNPYTAENSPLHF.

Many counts were recorded for this clonotype. The rearrangement links TRBV5-1 to TRBJ2-1; TRBD1 matches at 9 bases. Losses at the gene ends were 4 bases for V and 5 bases for J; bases not matched to a gene: 7. The CDR3 consists of 15 residues. Germline loops: CDR1 SGHRS, CDR2 YFSETQ. The CDR3 DNA is TGCGCCAGCAGCCTAGGACAGGGGTCAAACAATGAGCAGTTCTTC. It is translated as CASSLGQGSNNEQFF.

This clonotype was seen many times. This chain links TRBV7-8 with TRBJ1-5; perhaps TRBD1 as D (6 bases). The length of the CDR3 is 17 residues. Per the germline V gene, CDR1 is SGHVS and CDR2 is FQNEAQ. Trimming took 1 base from V and 0 from J, leaving 13 bases between them. CDR3 sequence: CASSLVGAGHSNQPQHF. CDR3 bases: TGTGCCAGCAGCTTAGTCGGAGCGGGACATAGCAATCAGCCCCAGCATTTT.

This clonotype was picked up many times. The chain carries TRBV5-1 and TRBJ2-4; 9 positions agree with TRBD2. Trimming cost V 1 base and J 8 bases; bases outside gene matches: 13. The CDR3 covers 17 residues. Germline CDR1 and CDR2: SGHRS and YFSETQ. As DNA, the CDR3 is TGCGCCAGCAGCTTGATTCCTAGCGGGGTCTCCGGGGACATTCAGTACTTC. Translating it yields CASSLIPSGVSGDIQYF.

This clonotype appeared many times. The chain is built from TRBV19 and TRBJ2-3; 7 nucleotides line up with TRBD2. V dropped 5 bases and J dropped 6; count of bases not matched to a gene: 8. Germline-derived CDR1 and CDR2 are LNHDA and SQIVND (reference sequence). This CDR3 comprises 14 residues. CDR3: CASSGLGLEDTQYF. CDR3 sequence (DNA): TGTGCCAGTAGTGGACTAGGTTTAGAGGATACGCAGTATTTT.

There are many counts of this clonotype. The genes are TRBV20-1 and TRBJ1-2; 7 bases match TRBD1. Losses at the gene ends were 5 bases for V and 4 bases for J; bases not matched to a gene: 10. Germline V gene sequence: CDR1 DFQATT, CDR2 SNEGSKA (reference sequence). This CDR3 spans 14 amino acids. The CDR3 loop is CSAGTTGTAYGYTF. CDR3 nucleotides: TGCAGTGCTGGGACGACCGGGACAGCCTATGGCTACACCTTC.

Ten or more counts support this clonotype. J is TRBJ2-7 and V is TRBV5-1, with 7 bases matching TRBD1. With 0 bases clipped from V and 1 base from J, the junction kept 4 bases outside the gene matches. The CDR3 is made up of 15 amino acids. Germline loops: CDR1 SGHRS, CDR2 YFSETQ. CDR3: CASSLGRDRSYEQYF. In DNA form, the CDR3 reads TGCGCCAGCAGCTTGGGACGGGACAGATCCTACGAGCAGTACTTC.

This clonotype showed up many times. The chain recombines TRBV6-5 with TRBJ2-1; TRBD2 aligns across 9 bases. Looked up from germline, CDR1 is MNHEY and CDR2 is SVGAGI. The CDR3 has 14 residues. V dropped 6 bases and J dropped 9; count of bases not matched to a gene: 9. The CDR3 DNA sequence: TGTGCCAGCAGAGGGACTAGCTCGGCCAGTGAGCAGTTCTTC. It specifies CASRGTSSASEQFF.

In regard to this clonotype: A clone one base away is much larger, so this may be a read error. The V call is TRBV5-1, the J call TRBJ2-7; 9 bases agree with TRBD2. The CDR3 sequence is 15 residues long. From germline, CDR1 is SGHRS and CDR2 YFSETQ. The CDR3 region is CANSLSGGHSYEQYF. Here the CDR3 DNA reads TGCGCCAACAGCCTTAGCGGGGGCCACTCCTACGAGCAGTACTTC.

This clonotype was seen repeatedly, ten times or more. This rearrangement joins TRBV20-1 to TRBJ2-1; the D is unclear. Germline V gene lookup returns CDR1 DFQATT and CDR2 SNEGSKA (reference sequence). The V gene lost 0 bases and the J gene lost 4 bases, with 10 bases spanning the gap. The CDR3 totals 14 residues. CDR3 coding DNA: TGCAGTGCTAGAGAGGTCCCGATGTACAATGAGCAGTTCTTC. It specifies CSAREVPMYNEQFF.

In its sample, this clonotype was seen many times. The chain's CDR3 is CSVESGGESSYEQYF. Written as DNA, the CDR3 is TGCAGCGTTGAATCAGGGGGCGAGAGCTCCTACGAGCAGTACTTC. This rearrangement joins TRBV29-1 to TRBJ2-7, with 8 positions matching TRBD1. CDR1 SQVTM and CDR2 ANQGSEA come from the germline V gene. The CDR3 extends over 15 amino acids. J lost 0 bases, V lost 2 bases, and 6 bases had no gene match.

This clonotype was detected many times. This chain links TRBV7-9 with TRBJ1-5; D remains unclear. Trimming took off 6 bases at V and 0 bases at J, with 6 bases between the two ends. The CDR3 extends over 13 amino acids. Germline CDR1 SEHNR, CDR2 FQNEAQ (reference sequence). The CDR3: CASRQPSNQPQHF. CDR3 sequence (DNA): TGTGCCAGCAGGCAACCTAGCAATCAGCCCCAGCATTTT.